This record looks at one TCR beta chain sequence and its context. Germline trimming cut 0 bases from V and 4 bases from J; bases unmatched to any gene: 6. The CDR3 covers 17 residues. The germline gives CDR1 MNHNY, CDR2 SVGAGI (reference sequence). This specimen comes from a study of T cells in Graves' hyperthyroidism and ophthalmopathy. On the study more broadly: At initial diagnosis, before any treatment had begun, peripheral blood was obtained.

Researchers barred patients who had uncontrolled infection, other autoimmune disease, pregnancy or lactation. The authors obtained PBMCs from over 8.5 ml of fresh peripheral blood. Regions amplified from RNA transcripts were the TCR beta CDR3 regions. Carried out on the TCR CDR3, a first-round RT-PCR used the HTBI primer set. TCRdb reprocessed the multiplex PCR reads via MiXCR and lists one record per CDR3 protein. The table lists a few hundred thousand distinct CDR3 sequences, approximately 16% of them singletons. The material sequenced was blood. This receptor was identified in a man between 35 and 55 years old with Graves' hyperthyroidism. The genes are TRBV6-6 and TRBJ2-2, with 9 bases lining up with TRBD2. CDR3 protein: CASSYSAGGPGTGELFF. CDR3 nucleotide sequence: TGTGCCAGCAGTTACTCTGCGGGGGGGCCGGGCACCGGGGAGCTGTTTTTT.